Listed below are T cell receptor beta chains from one sample, sequenced in a study of OX40 agonist ivuxolimab in advanced cancers. Measured with immunoSEQ multiplex PCR; TCRdb has only the in-frame clones, and not every one. The data show some 27,000 clones, around four fifths seen once. The starting material was CD4+ or CD8+ T cells sorted from blood, obtained in a trial of the OX40 agonist ivuxolimab. The receptors derive from an adult with an advanced solid tumor such as melanoma, head and neck, liver or kidney cancer. The CDR3 runs from the conserved cysteine through the conserved F or W. The order of the fields is clone size, J gene, V gene, D gene, CDR3 DNA, CDR3 protein. A D gene is named only where the DNA matches it firmly. Expanded clones get a size class; other rows say once, few or many, or leave the size out.

once TRBJ2-3 TRBV7-9 TRBD1 TGTGCCAGCAGTCCTGGACAGGGGGCAACAGATACGCAGTATTTT CASSPGQGATDTQYF
NA TRBJ1-5 TRBV7-2 NA TGTGCCAGCAGCTCATTGGGTCAGCCCCAGCATTTT CASSSLGQPQHF
NA TRBJ1-3 TRBV9 NA TGTGCCAGCAGCGGGGACTCTGGAAACACCATATATTTT CASSGDSGNTIYF
once TRBJ1-2 TRBV7-9 NA TGTGCCAGCAGCCAAGAGGTGGAGCCCGACAGAATCTATGGCTACACCTTC CASSQEVEPDRIYGYTF
NA TRBJ1-2 TRBV27 TRBD1 TGTGCCAGCAGTCCCACCCGACAGGGGAACTATGGCTACACCTTC CASSPTRQGNYGYTF
NA TRBJ2-7 TRBV11-1 NA TGTGCCAGCAGCTCCGGGGACATCTACGAGCAGTACTTC CASSSGDIYEQYF
NA TRBJ2-1 TRBV23-1 NA TGCGCCAGCAGTCTCATCCACGGCACCCACAATGAGCAGTTCTTC CASSLIHGTHNEQFF
NA TRBJ1-1 TRBV5-4 NA TGTGCCAGCAGCTACTGGGGCACTGAAGCTTTCTTT CASSYWGTEAFF
few TRBJ2-7 TRBV30 NA TGTGCCTGGATGGGACATATTACCTACGAGCAGTACTTC CAWMGHITYEQYF
NA TRBJ1-1 TRBV7-6 NA TGTGCCAGCAGCCCGGGGGGCGCTGAAGCTTTCTTT CASSPGGAEAFF